One and the same sample provided the 28 T cell receptor beta chains below, sequenced in a study of cytomegalovirus exposure and HLA in healthy donors. PCR employed 60 Vbeta and 13 Jbeta primers. The assay was immunoSEQ multiplex PCR, and TCRdb's table has in-frame clones only and misses some. The top ten hold less than 2% of the sample, which has under 200,000 clones, roughly 73% seen once. Sequencing input: PBMCs. These receptor sequences come from a woman between 25 and 40 years old in good health and CMV-seronegative.

The rearrangement links TRBV6-1 to TRBJ1-1; maybe TRBD1 (6 bases). The germline CDR1 and CDR2 sequences are MNHNS and SASEGT. V was cut by 5 bases and J by 1 base, with 8 bases left in between. The CDR3 extends over 13 amino acids. As DNA, the CDR3 is TGTGCCAGCAGTCACAGGGAGAACACTGAAGCTTTCTTT. Translated: CASSHRENTEAFF.

The chain uses TRBV7-4 and TRBJ2-5; TRBD1 agrees at 7 bases. The V gene end was trimmed by 6 bases and the J gene end by 4 bases; junction bases not matched to a gene: 8. The CDR3 contains 14 residues. Germline CDR1 is SGHVT and CDR2 is SQSDAQ. The CDR3 is CASRLGTERETQYF. Written as DNA, the CDR3 is TGTGCCAGCAGACTAGGGACAGAGAGAGAGACCCAGTACTTC.

This clone was detected once. The V and J genes are TRBV15 and TRBJ1-4, with D possibly TRBD1 on 5 matching bases. This CDR3 comprises 16 residues. Trimming took off 0 bases at V and 7 bases at J, with 15 bases between the two ends. Looked up from germline, CDR1 is LNHNV and CDR2 is YYDKDF (reference sequence). CDR3 region: CATSRDPDTRSEKLFF. The CDR3, as DNA: TGTGCCACCAGCAGAGATCCGGACACCCGTAGTGAAAAACTGTTTTTT.

The genes are TRBV7-6 and TRBJ2-2, with 14 positions matching TRBD2. CDR3 length: 17 residues. Trimming took 4 bases from V and 5 from J; bases not matched to a gene: 6. Germline loops: CDR1 SGHVS, CDR2 FNYEAQ. DNA of the CDR3: TGTGCCAGCAGCTCCCGACTAGCGGGGGGGCGGACCGGGGAGCTGTTTTTT. Its protein is CASSSRLAGGRTGELFF. Full variable domain (remainder filled in from reference TRBV7-6 and TRBJ2-2): GAGVSQSPRYKVTKRGQDVALRCDPISGHVSLYWYRQALGQGPEFLTYFNYEAQQDKSGLPNDRFSAERPEGSISTLTIQRTEQRDSAMYRCASSSRLAGGRTGELFFGEGSRLTVL.

The chain uses TRBV27 and TRBJ1-1, with D tentatively TRBD1 (5 bases). Germline values: CDR1 MNHEY, CDR2 SMNVEV (reference sequence). V lost 1 base to trimming and J lost 4 bases, with 10 bases between them. The CDR3 totals 14 residues. In DNA form, the CDR3 reads TGTGCCAGCAGTTTATGGCGGGGGAGCACTGAAGCTTTCTTT. It encodes CASSLWRGSTEAFF.

The chain links TRBV5-8 to TRBJ2-3, with D possibly being TRBD2 (6 bases). V was pared by 3 bases and J by 3 bases, with 11 bases between. The CDR3 consists of 14 residues. Germline CDR1 SGHTS, CDR2 YDEGEE. Here the CDR3 DNA reads TGTGCCAGCAGCTCGTGGGGGGAAACAGATACGCAGTATTTT. It codes for CASSSWGETDTQYF. Complete variable domain (other parts from reference TRBV5-8 and TRBJ2-3): EAGVTQSPTHLIKTRGQQATLRCSPISGHTSVYWYQQALGLGLQFLLWYDEGEERNRGNFPPRFSGRQFPNYSSELNVNALELEDSALYLCASSSWGETDTQYFGPGTRLTVL.

This chain links TRBV7-3 with TRBJ2-1; D is possibly TRBD2 (5 bases). The length of the CDR3 is 15 residues. Germline V gene sequence: CDR1 SGHTA, CDR2 FQGTGA. Trimming took 1 base from V and 6 from J, leaving 13 bases between them. Written as DNA, the CDR3 is TGTGCCAGCAGCTTAAAATCGGCGGGCGTCAATGAGCAGTTCTTC. This encodes CASSLKSAGVNEQFF.

The genes are TRBV9 and TRBJ2-1; the match to TRBD2 covers 11 bases. The trim removed 0 bases at V and 6 bases at J, leaving 8 bases unmatched. Germline CDR1 reads SGDLS; CDR2 reads YYNGEE. CDR3 length: 17 residues. DNA of the CDR3: TGTGCCAGCAGCGTAGAATCTAGCGGGAGGTGGGCCAATGAGCAGTTCTTC. Protein: CASSVESSGRWANEQFF.

The rearrangement joins TRBV4-1 to TRBJ1-6, with TRBD1 matching over 7 bases. J gave up 6 bases and V 3 bases, and 2 bases lay outside the gene matches. CDR1 is MGHRA and CDR2 is YSYEKL in the germline V gene. CDR3 length: 14 amino acids. The DNA for the CDR3 is TGCGCCAGCAGCCATACAGGGGCTAATTCACCCCTCCACTTT. Protein sequence: CASSHTGANSPLHF.

The chain recombines TRBV19 with TRBJ2-7; D is perhaps TRBD1 (6 bases). V dropped 2 bases and J dropped 6 bases, with 14 bases sitting between them. CDR1 and CDR2 (germline): LNHDA, SQIVND (reference sequence). The CDR3 spans 14 residues. The CDR3, as DNA: TGTGCCAGTAGTATAATATTCGGCAGGGGCGAGCAGTACTTC. This sequence encodes CASSIIFGRGEQYF.

This chain uses TRBV7-2 with TRBJ2-2; D unresolved. V gave up 1 base and J gave up 4 bases, with 7 bases separating them. The length of the CDR3 is 14 residues. Per germline, CDR1 SGHTA and CDR2 FQGNSA. The CDR3 loop reads CASSLDTATGELFF. The CDR3 DNA follows: TGTGCCAGCAGCTTAGATACAGCCACCGGGGAGCTGTTTTTT.

This chain connects TRBV7-8 to TRBJ2-1; D perhaps matches TRBD2 (7 bases). The CDR3 totals 18 residues. CDR1 is SGHVS, CDR2 FQNEAQ, per germline. Between the trimmed V and J ends, which lost 5 bases and 7 bases, there was a span of 27 bases. This CDR3 is CASSPTVGGRALGNEQFF. The DNA of the CDR3 is TGTGCCAGCAGCCCGACCGTAGGGGGGAGGGCCCTCGGGAATGAGCAGTTCTTC.

This clone came up a few times. J is TRBJ1-1 and V is TRBV6-6, with D unresolved. In germline, CDR1 is MNHNY, CDR2 SVGAGI (reference sequence). V lost 2 bases to trimming and J lost 7 bases, with 11 bases between them. The CDR3 runs to 13 residues. In DNA form, the CDR3 reads TGTGCCAGCAGTTACCCCGTTGCGGGTGAAGCTTTCTTT. Translation: CASSYPVAGEAFF.

V gene TRBV15 combines with J gene TRBJ2-4; 8 nucleotides match TRBD2. This CDR3 is built from 16 residues. Germline CDR1 LNHNV, CDR2 YYDKDF (reference sequence). The J segment lost 7 bases and the V segment lost 5 bases, leaving 13 bases of the junction unmatched. CDR3 bases: TGTGCCACCAGCGTTGGGGAGAGGCGGGGGGCGAACATTCAGTACTTC. It codes for CATSVGERRGANIQYF.

This clone was counted a single time. V is TRBV29-1 and J is TRBJ2-2; 8 nucleotides match TRBD1. The length of the CDR3 is 14 residues. Trimming removed 6 bases from V and 2 bases from J; junction bases left unmatched: 5. Germline assignment: CDR1 SQVTM and CDR2 ANQGSEA. CDR3 sequence: CSVPGTGNTGELFF. In DNA form, the CDR3 reads TGCAGCGTCCCCGGGACAGGAAACACCGGGGAGCTGTTTTTT.

The V call is TRBV6-6, the J call TRBJ2-3; 7 positions agree with TRBD2. Germline V CDR1 and CDR2: MNHNY, SVGAGI (reference sequence). CDR3 length: 16 residues. The V gene end was trimmed by 0 bases and the J gene end by 2 bases; junction bases not matched to a gene: 5. In DNA form, the CDR3 reads TGTGCCAGCAGTTACTCGTGGCTAGCGGACACAGATACGCAGTATTTT. Protein sequence: CASSYSWLADTDTQYF.

J is TRBJ1-2 and V is TRBV6-5; D possibly corresponds to TRBD1 (6 bases). V lost 8 bases and J lost 8, with 24 bases in between. The germline CDR1 and CDR2 sequences are MNHEY and SVGAGI. The CDR3 is 15 residues long. The CDR3 here is CASHRGGAPSWGYTF. The CDR3 nucleotides are TGTGCCAGCCACCGGGGGGGGGCGCCCAGCTGGGGCTACACCTTC.

This clone was seen a handful of times. The V gene is TRBV4-1, the J gene TRBJ2-1, with TRBD2 identical over 8 bases. The CDR3 spans 15 residues. Trimming cost V 3 bases and J 7 bases; bases outside gene matches: 8. Per germline, CDR1 MGHRA and CDR2 YSYEKL. CDR3 in DNA: TGCGCCAGCAGCCACGGGACTAGGGGCCTTAATGAGCAGTTCTTC. Its translation is CASSHGTRGLNEQFF.

The genes are TRBV4-3 and TRBJ2-2, with a possible D match to TRBD1 (5 bases). Trimming stripped 0 bases from V and 3 bases from J, with 8 bases between. This CDR3 has 15 amino acids. The V gene's germline CDR1 is LGHNA and CDR2 YSLEER. The DNA of the CDR3 is TGCGCCAGCAGCCAAGATGACAGTTACACCGGGGAGCTGTTTTTT. Protein sequence: CASSQDDSYTGELFF.

The CDR3 protein is CASSAGTGIAYEQYF. CDR3 bases: TGTGCCAGCAGCGCCGGGACAGGGATTGCCTACGAGCAGTACTTC. This rearrangement joins TRBV6-5 to TRBJ2-7; TRBD1 agrees at 9 bases. Germline V gene sequence: CDR1 MNHEY, CDR2 SVGAGI. CDR3 length: 15 amino acids. J gave up 2 bases and V 6 bases, and 8 bases lay outside the gene matches.

The DNA for the CDR3 is TGCGCCAGCAGCGTCCCCTCCTCCGGGACTAGCGTTGAGACCCAGTACTTC. It translates to CASSVPSSGTSVETQYF. The rearrangement uses TRBV5-1 and TRBJ2-5; 10 nucleotides line up with TRBD2. Germline lookup yields CDR1 SGHRS and CDR2 YFSETQ. The ends lost 4 bases at V and 5 bases at J; junction bases unmatched: 14. The CDR3 covers 17 residues.

The genes are TRBV6-1 and TRBJ2-5, with D maybe TRBD1 (7 bases). The CDR3 has 16 residues. V dropped 2 bases and J dropped 7 bases, with 20 bases sitting between them. Germline CDR1 is MNHNS and CDR2 is SASEGT. The CDR3 region has the DNA TGTGCCAGCAGTGAAAGGGACAGACTAGTGGGGAGGACCCAGTACTTC. Its translation: CASSERDRLVGRTQYF.

The chain links TRBV7-6 to TRBJ2-5; TRBD1 might be the D (5 bases). V was pared by 0 bases and J by 5 bases, with 16 bases between. The V gene's germline CDR1 is SGHVS and CDR2 FNYEAQ. This CDR3 has 16 residues. CDR3 nucleotide sequence: TGTGCCAGCAGCTTAGCGCTGGGGCTTAGCACGGAGACCCAGTACTTC. Translating gives CASSLALGLSTETQYF.

In this sample, this clone turned up a few times. The rearrangement links TRBV5-1 to TRBJ2-3; TRBD2 agrees at 8 bases. J gave up 7 bases and V 0 bases, and 13 bases lay outside the gene matches. Germline V lookup: CDR1 SGHRS, CDR2 YFSETQ. This CDR3 region has 17 residues. The CDR3 DNA is TGCGCCAGCAGCTTGGCCGGGTCCGCGGGGGGAAAATATACGCAGTATTTT. This gives the protein CASSLAGSAGGKYTQYF.

This chain joins TRBV5-4 and TRBJ1-1; D call uncertain. Germline CDR1 reads SGHNT; CDR2 reads YYREEE (reference sequence). The germline V and J ends were trimmed by 4 bases and 1 base, with 8 bases remaining between them. The CDR3 is 13 amino acids. Here the CDR3 DNA reads TGTGCCAGCAGCCCCGGGTGGAACACTGAAGCTTTCTTT. Protein: CASSPGWNTEAFF.

The genes are TRBV4-1 and TRBJ2-2; tentatively, D is TRBD2 (7 bases). The CDR3 covers 20 residues. Germline V gene lookup returns CDR1 MGHRA and CDR2 YSYEKL. V was pared by 1 base and J by 2 bases, with 23 bases between. In nucleotides, the CDR3 is TGCGCCAGCAGCCAAGTAATGCTGGGGGGGCGCCGGAAAAACACCGGGGAGCTGTTTTTT. This encodes CASSQVMLGGRRKNTGELFF.

The gene calls are TRBV5-1 and TRBJ2-1, with TRBD2 matching over 11 bases. With V trimmed by 4 bases and J by 5 bases, 17 bases remained unmatched. The CDR3 has 19 residues. Germline loops: CDR1 SGHRS, CDR2 YFSETQ. The CDR3 loop reads CASSTPLGLMGLADNEQFF. CDR3 in DNA: TGCGCCAGCAGCACCCCCTTGGGCCTGATGGGACTAGCGGACAATGAGCAGTTCTTC.

V usage is TRBV5-1 and J usage is TRBJ2-7; D remains ambiguous. The length of the CDR3 is 12 residues. Trimming shortened V by 2 bases and J by 2 bases, and 5 bases separated the two germline ends. Per the germline V gene, CDR1 is SGHRS and CDR2 is YFSETQ. The CDR3: CASSLHPYEQYF. In nucleotides, the CDR3 is TGCGCCAGCAGCTTACACCCCTACGAGCAGTACTTC.